The 23 T cell receptor beta chains below were found in one sample sequenced in a study of T cell changes during pregnancy in multiple sclerosis. Clones were read by immunoSEQ multiplex PCR, and TCRdb kept only the in-frame ones, dropping some. Of about 64,000 clones listed, about 90% are singletons. Sample: peripheral blood, taken in the second trimester of pregnancy. The receptors stem from a female donor in good health, enrolled as a control in a pregnancy study.

The chain combines TRBV18 with TRBJ2-7; 9 bases are shared with TRBD1. Trimming cost V 3 bases and J 7 bases; bases outside gene matches: 10. CDR1 KGHSH and CDR2 LQKENI come from the germline V gene. This CDR3 is built from 15 residues. CDR3 bases: TGTGCCAGCTCACCGATGGGGACAGGGTCCTTAGAGCAGTACTTC. It specifies CASSPMGTGSLEQYF.

This clone has more than one count but fewer than ten. This chain links TRBV10-3 with TRBJ2-2; 9 bases are a match to TRBD1. The germline V gene has CDR1 ENHRY and CDR2 SYGVKD. The CDR3 runs 14 residues. V was pared by 7 bases and J by 6 bases, with 6 bases of the junction left unmatched. CDR3 residues: CAITPTGGAGELFF. The CDR3 coding sequence is TGTGCCATCACCCCGACAGGGGGTGCCGGGGAGCTGTTTTTT.

This chain uses TRBV6-5 with TRBJ2-3; maybe TRBD2 (5 bases). Germline CDR1 is MNHEY and CDR2 is SVGAGI. The CDR3 loop spans 16 amino acids. V gave up 2 bases and J gave up 1 base, with 13 bases separating them. CDR3 DNA sequence: TGTGCCAGCAGTTACCGACTATTTGGGGGCACAGATACGCAGTATTTT. Its translation: CASSYRLFGGTDTQYF.

The J gene is TRBJ1-2, the V gene TRBV2; 7 positions agree with TRBD1. Trimming at V came to 7 bases and at J to 8 bases, leaving 13 bases not matched to a gene. Germline V gene sequence: CDR1 SNHLY, CDR2 FYNNEI. The CDR3 length is 14 residues. The DNA for the CDR3 is TGTGCCAGCACTGCCCTCCGACAGGGTAAGGGCTACACCTTC. This encodes CASTALRQGKGYTF.

This clone is a singleton in its sample. The rearrangement uses TRBV7-9 and TRBJ2-5, with 8 bases lining up with TRBD2. There are 16 residues in the CDR3. The germline V gene encodes CDR1 SEHNR and CDR2 FQNEAQ (reference sequence). The V and J ends lost 6 bases and 0 bases, in that order; junction bases with no gene match: 9. This CDR3 is CASRHRLARDQETQYF. In nucleotides, the CDR3 is TGTGCCAGCAGACATCGACTAGCGAGGGACCAAGAGACCCAGTACTTC. The complete variable domain, with remaining parts taken from reference TRBV7-9 and TRBJ2-5, reads DTGVSQNPRHKITKRGQNVTFRCDPISEHNRLYWYRQTLGQGPEFLTYFQNEAQLEKSRLLSDRFSAERPKGSFSTLEIQRTEQGDSAMYLCASRHRLARDQETQYFGPGTRLLVL.

This clone was detected a few times. The chain has TRBV6-1 and TRBJ2-3, with 9 bases aligning to TRBD2. CDR3 length: 15 amino acids. V lost 3 bases to trimming and J lost 7 bases; unmatched junction nucleotides: 8. Germline V gene sequence: CDR1 MNHNS, CDR2 SASEGT. Here the CDR3 DNA reads TGTGCCAGCAGTGATGTAGCGGGAGAGGGGAATACGCAGTATTTT. Residues: CASSDVAGEGNTQYF.

The genes are TRBV29-1 and TRBJ2-1, with 7 bases aligning to TRBD2. V lost 8 bases and J lost 0; bases outside the gene matches: 7. The length of the CDR3 is 14 residues. Germline loops: CDR1 SQVTM, CDR2 ANQGSEA. CDR3 in DNA: TGCAGCTCTTTCGGCGGGAGCTCCTACAATGAGCAGTTCTTC. Amino acids: CSSFGGSSYNEQFF.

The genes are TRBV27 and TRBJ1-6, with D unclear. The V gene lost 2 bases and the J gene lost 8 bases, with 16 bases spanning the gap. The CDR3 contains 16 residues. Germline assignment: CDR1 MNHEY and CDR2 SMNVEV (reference sequence). For the CDR3, the DNA is TGTGCCAGCAGTTTAACGGTCAATGAACTTTATTCACCCCTCCACTTT. Protein: CASSLTVNELYSPLHF.

The V and J genes are TRBV6-5 and TRBJ1-1; no clear D gene. Trimming removed 7 bases at V and 1 base at J, with 13 bases between. CDR1 is MNHEY and CDR2 is SVGAGI in the germline V gene. The CDR3 is made up of 14 amino acids. CDR3 in amino acids: CASNRRTGNTEAFF. CDR3 sequence (DNA): TGTGCCAGCAACCGGAGGACGGGGAACACTGAAGCTTTCTTT.

The gene calls are TRBV4-1 and TRBJ2-7; 9 bases agree with TRBD1. The CDR3 is 14 residues long. The germline V gene encodes CDR1 MGHRA and CDR2 YSYEKL. V dropped 4 bases and J dropped 6; count of bases not matched to a gene: 7. The CDR3 nucleotides read TGCGCCAGCAGCCCCCAGGGACAGGGCAGCGAGCAGTACTTC. It yields the protein CASSPQGQGSEQYF.

This clone was picked up one time. This chain uses TRBV28 with TRBJ2-7; 7 bases map to TRBD2. The germline CDR1 and CDR2 sequences are MDHEN and SYDVKM. With V trimmed by 7 bases and J by 0 bases, 6 bases remained unmatched. The CDR3 covers 14 residues. In DNA, the CDR3 is TGTGCCAGCATCCTAGGGACTAACTCCTACGAGCAGTACTTC. This gives the protein CASILGTNSYEQYF.

The rearrangement links TRBV25-1 to TRBJ2-1; 14 bases align to TRBD2. Germline V lookup: CDR1 MGHDK, CDR2 SYGVNS. J gave up 9 bases and V 3 bases, and 13 bases lay outside the gene matches. The CDR3 loop spans 18 amino acids. CDR3 residues: CASSDLGTSGRYHGEQFF. Here the CDR3 DNA reads TGTGCCAGCAGTGACCTCGGGACTAGCGGGAGATATCACGGTGAGCAGTTCTTC.

The V and J genes are TRBV5-6 and TRBJ2-3; 8 positions match TRBD2. CDR1 and CDR2 (germline): SGHDT, YYEEEE. The V and J ends lost 3 bases and 11 bases, in that order; junction bases with no gene match: 2. The CDR3 runs 11 residues. This chain's CDR3 is CASSYGTRQYF. The CDR3 region has the DNA TGTGCCAGCAGCTACGGGACTAGGCAGTATTTT.

The genes are TRBV27 and TRBJ1-2, with TRBD1 matching over 9 bases. V trimming: 6 bases; J trimming: 5 bases; junction bases outside the gene matches: 16. The CDR3 extends over 17 amino acids. The germline V gene has CDR1 MNHEY and CDR2 SMNVEV (reference sequence). CDR3: CASREEGQGSVSYGYTF. The CDR3, as DNA: TGTGCCAGCAGGGAGGAGGGACAGGGAAGCGTTAGTTATGGCTACACCTTC.

This rearrangement joins TRBV5-6 to TRBJ2-1; a possible D gene is TRBD2 (6 bases). The CDR3 runs to 14 residues. Trimming stripped 2 bases from V and 4 bases from J, with 10 bases between. Germline loops: CDR1 SGHDT, CDR2 YYEEEE. Here the CDR3 reads CASSFGSGYNEQFF. The CDR3 DNA is TGTGCCAGCAGCTTCGGTAGCGGTTACAATGAGCAGTTCTTC.

The genes are TRBV19 and TRBJ1-6; D might be TRBD1 (6 bases). The CDR3 is 15 amino acids. V was clipped by 7 bases and J by 10 bases, with 20 bases between them. Germline assignment: CDR1 LNHDA and CDR2 SQIVND (reference sequence). The DNA for the CDR3 is TGTGCCAGTAAGGACCTAACAGGGCGTAGATCACCCCTCCACTTT. Amino acid sequence: CASKDLTGRRSPLHF.

The chain couples TRBV7-9 to TRBJ1-4; TRBD1 agrees at 10 bases. The length of the CDR3 is 17 residues. Germline trimming cut 5 bases from V and 8 bases from J; bases unmatched to any gene: 14. CDR1 is SEHNR and CDR2 is FQNEAQ in the germline V gene (reference sequence). The CDR3 loop is CASSRGTGVAVWEKLFF. The CDR3 nucleotides read TGTGCCAGCAGCCGCGGGACAGGGGTGGCCGTTTGGGAAAAACTGTTTTTT.

The CDR3 DNA follows: TGTGCCAGCAGTTTCAGGGGAGAGACCCAGTACTTC. Protein product: CASSFRGETQYF. V and J are TRBV27 and TRBJ2-5; perhaps TRBD1 as D (6 bases). The V gene's germline CDR1 is MNHEY and CDR2 SMNVEV (reference sequence). Trimming cost V 3 bases and J 4 bases, with 6 bases left between them. The CDR3 runs to 12 residues.

The chain couples TRBV10-3 to TRBJ1-1; D possibly corresponds to TRBD1 (6 bases). The CDR3 contains 14 residues. CDR1 is ENHRY and CDR2 is SYGVKD in the germline V gene. Trimming removed 7 bases at V and 3 bases at J, with 15 bases between. The CDR3 DNA follows: TGTGCCATCAAAGCGGGGGCTTGGGACACTGAAGCTTTCTTT. It translates to CAIKAGAWDTEAFF.

The chain combines TRBV6-6 with TRBJ2-1, with 7 bases matching TRBD2. With 2 bases clipped from V and 6 bases from J, the junction kept 7 bases outside the gene matches. CDR1 is MNHNY and CDR2 is SVGAGI in the germline V gene (reference sequence). This CDR3 has 15 residues. The CDR3, as DNA: TGTGCCAGCAGTTACAGGGCTAGCGGTCGCAATGAGCAGTTCTTC. Residues: CASSYRASGRNEQFF.

This chain joins TRBV13 and TRBJ2-7, with 10 bases matching TRBD2. Looked up from germline, CDR1 is PRHDT and CDR2 is FYEKMQ (reference sequence). The CDR3 length is 16 residues. Trimming cost V 5 bases and J 7 bases; bases outside gene matches: 14. The CDR3 spells CASSRGVQRGGREQYF. The CDR3 region has the DNA TGTGCCAGCAGCCGCGGGGTACAGCGGGGGGGGAGGGAGCAGTACTTC.

The chain combines TRBV29-1 with TRBJ1-2; D call uncertain. This CDR3 region has 11 residues. Trimming removed 4 bases from V and 8 bases from J, with 11 bases in between. Germline-derived CDR1 and CDR2 are SQVTM and ANQGSEA. Here the CDR3 DNA reads TGCAGCGTTGCTGCGGGTGAAGGCTACACCTTC. Translated: CSVAAGEGYTF. Based on the CDR3 plus reference TRBV29-1 and TRBJ1-2, the full variable domain is SAVISQKPSRDICQRGTSLTIQCQVDSQVTMMFWYRQQPGQSLTLIATANQGSEATYESGFVIDKFPISRPNLTFSTLTVSNMSPEDSSIYLCSVAAGEGYTFGSGTRLTVV.

This chain joins TRBV2 and TRBJ2-3, with 12 bases aligning to TRBD1. Germline-derived CDR1 and CDR2 are SNHLY and FYNNEI. V gave up 11 bases and J gave up 4 bases; unmatched junction bases: 10. The CDR3 extends over 15 amino acids. CDR3 protein: CACLRDRGLADTQYF. CDR3 sequence (DNA): TGTGCCTGCCTCCGGGACAGGGGGCTTGCAGATACGCAGTATTTT.